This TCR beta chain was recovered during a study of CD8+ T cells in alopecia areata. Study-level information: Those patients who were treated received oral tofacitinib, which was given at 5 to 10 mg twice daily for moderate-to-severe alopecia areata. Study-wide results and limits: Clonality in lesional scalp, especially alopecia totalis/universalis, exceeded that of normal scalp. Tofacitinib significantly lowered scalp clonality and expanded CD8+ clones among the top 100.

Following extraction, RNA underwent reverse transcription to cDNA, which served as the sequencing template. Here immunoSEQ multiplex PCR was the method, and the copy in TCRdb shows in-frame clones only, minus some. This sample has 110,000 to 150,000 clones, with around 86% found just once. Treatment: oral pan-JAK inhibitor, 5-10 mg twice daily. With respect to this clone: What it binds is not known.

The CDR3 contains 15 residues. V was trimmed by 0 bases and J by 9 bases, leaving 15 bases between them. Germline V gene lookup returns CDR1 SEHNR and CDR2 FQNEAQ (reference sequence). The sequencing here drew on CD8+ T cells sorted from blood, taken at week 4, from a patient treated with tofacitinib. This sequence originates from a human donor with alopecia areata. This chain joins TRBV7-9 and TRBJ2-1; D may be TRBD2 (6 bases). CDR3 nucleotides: TGTGCCAGCAGCTTAGCGCTAAGGCCGCGGGGTGAGCAGTTCTTC. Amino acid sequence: CASSLALRPRGEQFF.